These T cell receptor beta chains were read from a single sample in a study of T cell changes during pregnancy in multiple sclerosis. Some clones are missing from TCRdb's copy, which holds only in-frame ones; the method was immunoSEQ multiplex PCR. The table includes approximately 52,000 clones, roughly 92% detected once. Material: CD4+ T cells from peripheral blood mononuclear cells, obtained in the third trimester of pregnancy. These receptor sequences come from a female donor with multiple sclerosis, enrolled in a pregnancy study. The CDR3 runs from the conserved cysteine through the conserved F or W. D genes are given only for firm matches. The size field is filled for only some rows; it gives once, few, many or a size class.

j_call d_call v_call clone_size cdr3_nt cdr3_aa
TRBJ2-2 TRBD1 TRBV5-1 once TGCGCCAGCAGCCCGACAGGGATGGACACCGGGGAGCTGTTTTTT CASSPTGMDTGELFF
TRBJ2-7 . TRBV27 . TGTGCCAGCAGTTCCGGGAACCACGAGCAGTACTTC CASSSGNHEQYF
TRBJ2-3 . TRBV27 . TGTGCCAGCAGTTTAGACAGGACCACAGATACGCAGTATTTT CASSLDRTTDTQYF
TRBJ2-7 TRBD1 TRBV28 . TGTGCCAGCAGTCCTAAACCCGACAGGGAAATACTCTACGAGCAGTACTTC CASSPKPDREILYEQYF
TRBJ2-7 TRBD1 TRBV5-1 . TGCGCCAGCAGCTTGTCCGGGACAGGCTACGAGCAGTACTTC CASSLSGTGYEQYF
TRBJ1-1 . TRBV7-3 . TGTGCCAGCAGCGGGGCCGGGACACGTGAAGCTTTCTTT CASSGAGTREAFF
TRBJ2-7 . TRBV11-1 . TGTGCCAGCAGCTTAGCGGGACACCCTACCTACGAGCAGTACTTC CASSLAGHPTYEQYF
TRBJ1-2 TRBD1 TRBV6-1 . TGTGCCATCCTTTGGACAGGGGAATTGTATGGCTACACCTTC CAILWTGELYGYTF
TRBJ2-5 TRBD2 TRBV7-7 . TGTGCCAGCAGCTTAGGAACAGCGGGGGGGCCCATTGAGACCCAGTACTTC CASSLGTAGGPIETQYF
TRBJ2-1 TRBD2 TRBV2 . TGTGCCAGCAGTGAAGGTAGCGGGTCCTACAATGAGCAGTTCTTC CASSEGSGSYNEQFF
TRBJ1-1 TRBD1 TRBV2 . TGTGCCAGCAAGGGGGACAGGGACACTGAAGCTTTCTTT CASKGDRDTEAFF
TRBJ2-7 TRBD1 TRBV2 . TGTGCCAGCGGAAGGGACAGCAGCTACGAGCAGTACTTC CASGRDSSYEQYF
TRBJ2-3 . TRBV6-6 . TGTGCCAGCAGTTACTCCGGGCGGGGCACTCCAGATACGCAGTATTTT CASSYSGRGTPDTQYF